A single sample gave rise to the 19 T cell receptor beta chains below, sequenced in a study of cytomegalovirus exposure and HLA in healthy donors. Produced via immunoSEQ multiplex PCR; TCRdb's table is partial and in-frame only. Of almost 200,000 clones detected, approximately 78% appear once; the ten largest clones hold around 1.3%. Sample: PBMCs. The receptor source for this set is a woman aged 30 to 39 in good health and CMV-seronegative.

This clone has just a few counts. The chain joins TRBV2 to TRBJ2-1, with D possibly being TRBD2 (6 bases). V was trimmed by 4 bases and J by 8 bases, leaving 18 bases between them. The CDR3 has 15 residues. Germline loops: CDR1 SNHLY, CDR2 FYNNEI. The CDR3 is CASSVGGGRFDEQFF. In DNA form, the CDR3 reads TGTGCCAGCAGTGTGGGCGGAGGGCGGTTCGATGAGCAGTTCTTC.

This clone was counted between two and nine times. The rearrangement uses TRBV7-6 and TRBJ2-7, with 8 bases matching TRBD2. Trimming removed 5 bases from V and 3 bases from J; junction bases left unmatched: 3. The CDR3 is 13 amino acids. Germline-derived CDR1 and CDR2 are SGHVS and FNYEAQ. For the CDR3, the DNA is TGTGCCAGCAGCCCCGGGGGGGGCTACGAGCAGTACTTC. Protein product: CASSPGGGYEQYF. The whole variable domain, filled in from reference TRBV7-6 and TRBJ2-7, reads GAGVSQSPRYKVTKRGQDVALRCDPISGHVSLYWYRQALGQGPEFLTYFNYEAQQDKSGLPNDRFSAERPEGSISTLTIQRTEQRDSAMYRCASSPGGGYEQYFGPGTRLTVT.

The chain is built from TRBV15 and TRBJ1-4; TRBD1 aligns across 7 bases. The germline gives CDR1 LNHNV, CDR2 YYDKDF (reference sequence). CDR3 size: 15 residues. V dropped 2 bases and J dropped 5; count of bases not matched to a gene: 5. CDR3 in amino acids: CATSRYPGQNEKLFF. The CDR3 coding sequence is TGTGCCACCAGCAGATATCCGGGACAGAATGAAAAACTGTTTTTT.

J is TRBJ1-4 and V is TRBV5-4; 11 nucleotides match TRBD1. Unmatched junction bases numbered 2, after V lost 4 bases and J lost 0 bases. This CDR3 comprises 16 residues. CDR1 is SGHNT and CDR2 is YYREEE in the germline V gene (reference sequence). The CDR3 is CASSRGQGATNEKLFF. CDR3 bases: TGTGCCAGCAGCAGGGGACAGGGGGCAACTAATGAAAAACTGTTTTTT.

The chain couples TRBV11-2 to TRBJ1-5, with D tentatively TRBD1 (6 bases). The CDR3 covers 16 residues. Between the trimmed V and J ends, which lost 4 bases and 2 bases, there was a span of 15 bases. Germline values: CDR1 SGHAT, CDR2 FQNNGV. The chain's CDR3 is CASSSLTGLGNQPQHF. DNA of the CDR3: TGTGCCAGCAGCTCTCTGACAGGACTCGGCAATCAGCCCCAGCATTTT.

This chain uses TRBV7-8 with TRBJ1-1, with D tentatively TRBD1 (5 bases). CDR3 length: 16 amino acids. The germline V and J ends were trimmed by 5 bases and 0 bases, with 16 bases remaining between them. CDR1 is SGHVS and CDR2 is FQNEAQ in the germline V gene. The CDR3 is CASSPSRGELNTEAFF. CDR3 coding DNA: TGTGCCAGCAGCCCCAGTCGGGGGGAGCTGAACACTGAAGCTTTCTTT.

The chain joins TRBV6-1 to TRBJ2-1; 8 bases are a match to TRBD1. This CDR3 is 12 amino acids long. With 6 bases clipped from V and 9 bases from J, the junction kept 4 bases outside the gene matches. CDR1 is MNHNS and CDR2 is SASEGT in the germline V gene. The DNA of the CDR3 is TGTGCCAGCAGGCCAGGGGGCGGTGAGCAGTTCTTC. This codes for CASRPGGGEQFF.

The chain carries TRBV6-5 and TRBJ1-6, with TRBD1 matching over 7 bases. The CDR3 is 14 amino acids. Germline V gives CDR1 MNHEY, CDR2 SVGAGI. Germline trimming cut 5 bases from V and 7 bases from J; bases unmatched to any gene: 5. The CDR3 sequence: CASSPLQGNSPLHF. CDR3 in DNA: TGTGCCAGCAGTCCACTACAGGGGAATTCACCCCTCCACTTT.

The chain links TRBV5-1 to TRBJ1-2; TRBD1 matches 9 bases. The CDR3 sequence is 16 residues long. Germline V gives CDR1 SGHRS, CDR2 YFSETQ. V shed 0 bases, J shed 4 bases, and the junction held 7 bases outside the gene matches. CDR3 coding DNA: TGCGCCAGCAGCTTGGGATTGACGGGACAGGGCTATGGCTACACCTTC. This sequence encodes CASSLGLTGQGYGYTF.

This clone came up a few times. V is TRBV9 and J is TRBJ1-2; TRBD1 is a possible D gene (6 bases). Germline V gives CDR1 SGDLS, CDR2 YYNGEE. V lost 2 bases and J 8 bases, leaving 10 bases between the germline ends. This CDR3 contains 12 residues. CDR3 protein: CASSVQGNGYTF. The CDR3 nucleotides are TGTGCCAGCAGCGTCCAGGGGAACGGCTACACCTTC.

In nucleotides, the CDR3 is TGTGCCAGCAGCTATTCAGGGATAAGCACGGGGAACACTGAAGCTTTCTTT. Amino acid sequence: CASSYSGISTGNTEAFF. This chain links TRBV11-2 with TRBJ1-1, with D possibly TRBD1 on 5 matching bases. V shed 4 bases and J shed 1 base, with 19 bases lying between them. This CDR3 region has 17 residues. Germline loops: CDR1 SGHAT, CDR2 FQNNGV.

The genes are TRBV15 and TRBJ1-4, with 9 bases that match TRBD1. Germline values: CDR1 LNHNV, CDR2 YYDKDF (reference sequence). The CDR3 has 17 residues. After removal of 0 bases from V and 6 bases from J, the junction contained 8 bases not matched to a gene. CDR3 nucleotide sequence: TGTGCCACCAGCAGAGATATGGGGGGACAGGGACATGAAAAACTGTTTTTT. Translation: CATSRDMGGQGHEKLFF.

The chain has TRBV2 and TRBJ2-1; D is uncertain. The germline CDR1 and CDR2 sequences are SNHLY and FYNNEI. The CDR3 loop spans 14 amino acids. V was pared by 7 bases and J by 6 bases, with 16 bases between. Here the CDR3 DNA reads TGTGCCAGCACCCTATCTCGGTCCGGCAATGAGCAGTTCTTC. Residues: CASTLSRSGNEQFF. Filled out from reference TRBV2 and TRBJ2-1, the complete variable domain reads EPEVTQTPSHQVTQMGQEVILRCVPISNHLYFYWYRQILGQKVEFLVSFYNNEISEKSEIFDDQFSVERPDGSNFTLKIRSTKLEDSAMYFCASTLSRSGNEQFFGPGTRLTVL.

The genes are TRBV27 and TRBJ2-2; 11 positions match TRBD2. This CDR3 is 15 amino acids long. V lost 6 bases, J lost 6 bases, and 6 bases stayed unmatched. Germline lookup yields CDR1 MNHEY and CDR2 SMNVEV (reference sequence). The CDR3 here is CASRVAGGVPGELFF. CDR3 nucleotide sequence: TGTGCCAGCAGGGTAGCGGGGGGGGTCCCCGGGGAGCTGTTTTTT.

This chain uses TRBV5-8 with TRBJ1-5; tentative D call: TRBD1 (6 bases). Trimming removed 0 bases at V and 3 bases at J, with 7 bases between. This CDR3 has 14 residues. Germline V lookup: CDR1 SGHTS, CDR2 YDEGEE. Written as DNA, the CDR3 is TGTGCCAGCAGCTTGGGACAGGTCAATCAGCCCCAGCATTTT. This sequence encodes CASSLGQVNQPQHF.

This chain uses TRBV29-1 with TRBJ1-2, with D possibly TRBD1 on 5 matching bases. Germline V lookup: CDR1 SQVTM, CDR2 ANQGSEA. This CDR3 is 11 amino acids long. V was trimmed by 4 bases and J by 13 bases, leaving 16 bases between them. CDR3 protein: CSVGSDSSSTF. DNA of the CDR3: TGCAGCGTTGGGAGTGACAGCTCCTCCACCTTC.

This clone was found once. V is TRBV19 and J is TRBJ2-1, with TRBD1 as a possible D gene (5 bases). The V gene's germline CDR1 is LNHDA and CDR2 SQIVND (reference sequence). The CDR3 has 13 amino acids. Trimming left V 5 bases short and J 2 bases short, with 7 bases between. The CDR3 here is CASSQDTYNEQFF. The CDR3 region has the DNA TGTGCCAGTAGTCAGGACACCTACAATGAGCAGTTCTTC.

This sequence joins TRBV6-5 and TRBJ2-1, with a tentative D call TRBD2 (5 bases). Deletions cut 7 bases from V and 4 bases from J, with 11 bases between. This CDR3 comprises 13 residues. CDR1 MNHEY and CDR2 SVGAGI come from the germline V gene. The CDR3 here is CASTRGPYNEQFF. The CDR3 DNA sequence: TGTGCCAGCACCAGAGGGCCTTACAATGAGCAGTTCTTC.

The genes are TRBV4-1 and TRBJ2-7; 9 positions agree with TRBD2. Germline V gene data show CDR1 as MGHRA and CDR2 as YSYEKL. The CDR3 totals 16 residues. The trim removed 2 bases at V and 3 bases at J, leaving 8 bases unmatched. CDR3 sequence: CASSQSGLAGNYEQYF. The CDR3 DNA reads TGCGCCAGCAGCCAATCGGGACTAGCTGGGAACTACGAGCAGTACTTC.